This record covers a single T cell receptor beta chain. The data were obtained in a study of blood T cell repertoires in COVID-19. Profiled with immunoSEQ multiplex PCR; TCRdb holds only in-frame clones, not every one. The sample lists 100,000 to 120,000 clones, 85% occurring once. V lost 4 bases and J 6 bases, leaving 7 bases between the germline ends. Germline CDR1 MDHEN, CDR2 SYDVKM. CDR3 length equals 12 residues. This clonotype was obtained from a human donor in a cohort sampled during active COVID-19. What was sequenced was peripheral blood. The chain has TRBV28 and TRBJ1-5; D not resolved. CDR3 loop: CASSSGIQPQHF. CDR3 DNA: TGTGCCAGCAGTTCCGGGATTCAGCCCCAGCATTTT.